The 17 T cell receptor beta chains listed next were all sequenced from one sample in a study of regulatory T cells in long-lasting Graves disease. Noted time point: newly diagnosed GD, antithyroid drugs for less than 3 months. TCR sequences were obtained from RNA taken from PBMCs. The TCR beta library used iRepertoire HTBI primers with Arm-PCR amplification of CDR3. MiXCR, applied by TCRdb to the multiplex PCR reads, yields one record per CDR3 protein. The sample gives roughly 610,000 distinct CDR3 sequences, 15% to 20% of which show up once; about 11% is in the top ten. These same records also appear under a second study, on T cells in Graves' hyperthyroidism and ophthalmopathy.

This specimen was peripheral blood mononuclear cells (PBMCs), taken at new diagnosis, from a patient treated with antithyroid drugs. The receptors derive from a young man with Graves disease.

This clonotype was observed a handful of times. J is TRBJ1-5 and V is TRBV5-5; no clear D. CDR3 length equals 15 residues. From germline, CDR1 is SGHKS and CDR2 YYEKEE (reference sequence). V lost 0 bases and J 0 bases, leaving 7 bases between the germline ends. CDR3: CASSLAYSSNQPQHF. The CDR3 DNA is TGTGCCAGCAGCTTGGCCTACAGTAGCAATCAGCCCCAGCATTTT.

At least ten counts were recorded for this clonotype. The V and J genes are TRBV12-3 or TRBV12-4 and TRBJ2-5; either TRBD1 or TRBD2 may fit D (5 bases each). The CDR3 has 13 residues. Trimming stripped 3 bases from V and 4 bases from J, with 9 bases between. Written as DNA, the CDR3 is TGTGCCAGCAGTTTTGAGGGGAGAGAGACCCAGTACTTC. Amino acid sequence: CASSFEGRETQYF.

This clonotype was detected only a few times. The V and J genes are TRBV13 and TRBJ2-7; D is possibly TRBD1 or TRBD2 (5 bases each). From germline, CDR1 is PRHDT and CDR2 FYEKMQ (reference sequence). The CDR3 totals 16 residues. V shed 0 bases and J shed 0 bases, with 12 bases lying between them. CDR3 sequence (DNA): TGTGCCAGCAGCTTAGGGGTCACGGGACCCTCCTACGAGCAGTACTTC. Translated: CASSLGVTGPSYEQYF. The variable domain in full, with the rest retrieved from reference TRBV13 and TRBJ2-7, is AAGVIQSPRHLIKEKRETATLKCYPIPRHDTVYWYQQGPGQDPQFLISFYEKMQSDKGSIPDRFSAQQFSDYHSELNMSSLELGDSALYFCASSLGVTGPSYEQYFGPGTRLTVT.

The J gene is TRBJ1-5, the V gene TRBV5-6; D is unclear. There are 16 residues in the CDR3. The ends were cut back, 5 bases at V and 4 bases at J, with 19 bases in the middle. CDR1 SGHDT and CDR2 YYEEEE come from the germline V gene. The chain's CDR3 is CASSPGSLSFNQPQHF. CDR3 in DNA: TGTGCCAGCAGTCCCGGGTCCCTCTCCTTTAATCAGCCCCAGCATTTT.

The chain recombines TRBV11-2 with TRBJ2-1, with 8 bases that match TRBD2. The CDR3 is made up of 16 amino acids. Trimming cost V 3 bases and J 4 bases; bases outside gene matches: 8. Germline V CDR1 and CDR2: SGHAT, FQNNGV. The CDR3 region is CASSFSPGGRYNEQFF. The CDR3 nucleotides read TGTGCCAGCAGCTTTAGCCCGGGAGGGCGATACAATGAGCAGTTCTTC.

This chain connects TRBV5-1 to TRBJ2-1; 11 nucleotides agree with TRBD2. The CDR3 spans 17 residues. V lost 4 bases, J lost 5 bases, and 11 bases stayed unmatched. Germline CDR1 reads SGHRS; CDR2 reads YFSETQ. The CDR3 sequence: CASSIRSTSGGNNEQFF. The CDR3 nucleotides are TGCGCCAGCAGCATCCGGAGCACTAGCGGGGGAAACAATGAGCAGTTCTTC.

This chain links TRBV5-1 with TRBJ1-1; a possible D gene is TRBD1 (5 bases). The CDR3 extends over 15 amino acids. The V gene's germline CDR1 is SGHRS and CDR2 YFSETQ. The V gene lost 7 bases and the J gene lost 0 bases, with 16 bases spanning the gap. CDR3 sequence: CASSWDGSMNTEAFF. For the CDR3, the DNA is TGCGCCAGCTCCTGGGACGGTTCCATGAACACTGAAGCTTTCTTT.

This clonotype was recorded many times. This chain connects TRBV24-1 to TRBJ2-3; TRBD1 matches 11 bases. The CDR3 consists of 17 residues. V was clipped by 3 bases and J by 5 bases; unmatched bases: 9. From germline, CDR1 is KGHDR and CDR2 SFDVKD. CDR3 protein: CATSDASDRGRGDTQYF. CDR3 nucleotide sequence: TGTGCCACCAGTGATGCCTCGGACAGGGGGCGCGGAGATACGCAGTATTTT.

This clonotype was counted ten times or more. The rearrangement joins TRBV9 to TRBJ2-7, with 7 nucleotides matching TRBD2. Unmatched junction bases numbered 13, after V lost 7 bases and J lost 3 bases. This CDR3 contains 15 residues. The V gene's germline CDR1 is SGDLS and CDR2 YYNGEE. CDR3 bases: TGTGCCAGCGCGGTATTAGCGGGTCCCGACTACGAGCAGTACTTC. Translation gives CASAVLAGPDYEQYF.

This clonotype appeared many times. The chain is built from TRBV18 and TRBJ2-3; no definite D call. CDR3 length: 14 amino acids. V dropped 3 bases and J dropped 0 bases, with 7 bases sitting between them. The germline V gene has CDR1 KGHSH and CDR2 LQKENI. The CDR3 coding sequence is TGTGCCAGCTCACCGTCGCCTAGCACAGATACGCAGTATTTT. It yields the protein CASSPSPSTDTQYF.

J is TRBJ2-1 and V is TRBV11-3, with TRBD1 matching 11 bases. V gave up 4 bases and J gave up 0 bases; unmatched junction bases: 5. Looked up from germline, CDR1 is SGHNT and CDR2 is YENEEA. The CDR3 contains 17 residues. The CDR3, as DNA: TGTGCCAGCAGCTCAAGGGGGACAGGGGGCTCCTACAATGAGCAGTTCTTC. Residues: CASSSRGTGGSYNEQFF.

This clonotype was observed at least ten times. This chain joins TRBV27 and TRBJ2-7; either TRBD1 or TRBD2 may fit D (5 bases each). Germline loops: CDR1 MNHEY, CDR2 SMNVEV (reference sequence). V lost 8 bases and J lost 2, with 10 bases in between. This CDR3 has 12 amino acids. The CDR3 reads CASGTSAYEQYF. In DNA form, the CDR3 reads TGTGCCAGCGGGACGTCTGCCTACGAGCAGTACTTC.

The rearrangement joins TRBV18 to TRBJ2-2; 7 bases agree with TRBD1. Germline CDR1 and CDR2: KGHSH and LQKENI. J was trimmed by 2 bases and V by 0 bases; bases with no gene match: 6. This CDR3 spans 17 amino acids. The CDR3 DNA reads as TGTGCCAGCTCACCACCGGGACAGAGGGCCAACACCGGGGAGCTGTTTTTT. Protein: CASSPPGQRANTGELFF. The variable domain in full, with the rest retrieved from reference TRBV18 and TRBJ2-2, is NAGVMQNPRHLVRRRGQEARLRCSPMKGHSHVYWYRQLPEEGLKFMVYLQKENIIDESGMPKERFSAEFPKEGPSILRIQQVVRGDSAAYFCASSPPGQRANTGELFFGEGSRLTVL.

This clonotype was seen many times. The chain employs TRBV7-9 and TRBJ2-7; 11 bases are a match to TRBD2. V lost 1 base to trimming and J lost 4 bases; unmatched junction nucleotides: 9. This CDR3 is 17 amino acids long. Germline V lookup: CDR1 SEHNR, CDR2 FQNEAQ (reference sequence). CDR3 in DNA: TGTGCCAGCAGCTTAGGACTAGCGGGAAGTAGGGCTTACGAGCAGTACTTC. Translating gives CASSLGLAGSRAYEQYF.

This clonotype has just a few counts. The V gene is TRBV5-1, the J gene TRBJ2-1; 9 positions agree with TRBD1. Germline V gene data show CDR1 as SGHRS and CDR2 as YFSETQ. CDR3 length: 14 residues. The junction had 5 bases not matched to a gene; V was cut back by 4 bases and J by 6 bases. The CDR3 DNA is TGCGCCAGCAGCCGGTGGGACAGGGTCAATGAGCAGTTCTTC. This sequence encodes CASSRWDRVNEQFF. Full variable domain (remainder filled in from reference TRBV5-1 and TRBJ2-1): KAGVTQTPRYLIKTRGQQVTLSCSPISGHRSVSWYQQTPGQGLQFLFEYFSETQRNKGNFPGRFSGRQFSNSRSEMNVSTLELGDSALYLCASSRWDRVNEQFFGPGTRLTVL.

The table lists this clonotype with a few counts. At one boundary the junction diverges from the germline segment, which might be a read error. The CDR3 nucleotides read TGTGCCAGCAGCTTACTGGAGACCCAGTGCTTC. Its translation: CASSLLETQCF. The chain carries TRBV7-8 and TRBJ2-5; D is uncertain. The CDR3 runs to 11 residues. Germline lookup yields CDR1 SGHVS and CDR2 FQNEAQ.

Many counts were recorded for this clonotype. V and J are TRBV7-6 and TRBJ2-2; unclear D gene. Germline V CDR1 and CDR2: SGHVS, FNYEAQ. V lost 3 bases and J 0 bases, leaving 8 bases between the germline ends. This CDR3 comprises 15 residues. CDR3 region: CASSLWGPNTGELFF. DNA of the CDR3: TGTGCCAGCAGCTTGTGGGGTCCGAACACCGGGGAGCTGTTTTTT.